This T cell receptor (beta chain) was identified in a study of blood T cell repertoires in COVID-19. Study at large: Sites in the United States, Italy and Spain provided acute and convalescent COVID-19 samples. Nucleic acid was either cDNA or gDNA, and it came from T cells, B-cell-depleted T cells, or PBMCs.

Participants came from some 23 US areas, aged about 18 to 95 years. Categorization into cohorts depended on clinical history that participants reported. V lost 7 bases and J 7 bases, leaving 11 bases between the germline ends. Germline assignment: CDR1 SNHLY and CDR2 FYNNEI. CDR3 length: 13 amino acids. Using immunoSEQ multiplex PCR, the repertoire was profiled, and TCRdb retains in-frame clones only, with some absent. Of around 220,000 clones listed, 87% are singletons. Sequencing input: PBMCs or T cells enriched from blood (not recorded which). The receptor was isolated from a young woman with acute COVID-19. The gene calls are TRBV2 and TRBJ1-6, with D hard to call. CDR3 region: CASTQWENSPLHF. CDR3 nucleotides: TGTGCCAGCACACAGTGGGAGAATTCACCCCTCCACTTT.